One and the same sample provided the 9 T cell receptor beta chains below, sequenced in a study of identical twins (TCRdb year 2016). Libraries were made using 5' RACE. These reads were obtained on an Illumina HiSeq 2000. TCRdb ran its own pipeline on the public reads, namely fastp trimming at Q25 and MiXCR clone calling, and kept in-frame beta chains. Entries that share a CDR3 protein sequence are merged under the most common genes and DNA. Recorded for this sample are 450,000 or so distinct CDR3 sequences; less than 25% of them occurred a single time. The ten largest make up roughly 3% of the sample. A further study also used this sample, focusing on T cells expressing NK-cell markers.

The sequenced sample was CD4+ T cells sorted from blood. Every receptor here comes from a woman between 18 and 29 years old in good health.

This clonotype was counted a few times. V usage is TRBV4-2 and J usage is TRBJ2-3; D remains ambiguous. The CDR3 is made up of 13 amino acids. Trimming took off 0 bases at V and 5 bases at J, with 6 bases between the two ends. The germline V gene has CDR1 LGHNA and CDR2 YNFKEQ. The CDR3 sequence: CASSQDIGDTQYF. CDR3 nucleotide sequence: TGTGCCAGCAGCCAAGATATCGGAGATACGCAGTATTTT.

This clonotype was seen ten or more times. The chain employs TRBV18 and TRBJ2-1; TRBD1 is a possible D gene (5 bases). Trimming took 1 base from V and 10 from J, leaving 8 bases between them. Germline assignment: CDR1 KGHSH and CDR2 LQKENI. This CDR3 is 12 amino acids long. The CDR3 DNA is TGTGCCAGCTCACCACGGGGCGTGGAGCAGTTCTTC. It translates to CASSPRGVEQFF.

This sequence joins TRBV3-1 and TRBJ2-1; a weak D match, TRBD1 (6 bases). V was pared by 1 base and J by 4 bases, with 17 bases between. CDR3 length: 17 residues. Germline lookup yields CDR1 LGHDT and CDR2 YNNKEL (reference sequence). CDR3 in amino acids: CASSQAGQSEMYNEQFF. For the CDR3, the DNA is TGTGCCAGCAGCCAAGCCGGACAGTCAGAGATGTACAATGAGCAGTTCTTC.

This chain uses TRBV5-1 with TRBJ2-5; 13 nucleotides agree with TRBD2. Trimming at V came to 4 bases and at J to 2 bases, leaving 5 bases not matched to a gene. The CDR3 extends over 16 amino acids. Germline V lookup: CDR1 SGHRS, CDR2 YFSETQ. CDR3 coding DNA: TGCGCCAGCAGCACCGGACTAGCGGGGGCTCAAGAGACCCAGTACTTC. It codes for CASSTGLAGAQETQYF.

This clonotype was seen a few times. This chain links TRBV5-1 with TRBJ1-2; 8 nucleotides line up with TRBD1. The CDR3 length is 13 residues. J lost 9 bases, V lost 0 bases, and 4 bases had no gene match. From germline, CDR1 is SGHRS and CDR2 YFSETQ. CDR3 sequence reads: CASSLVTGDSYTF. CDR3 in DNA: TGCGCCAGCAGCTTGGTGACAGGGGACAGCTACACCTTC.

V and J are TRBV6-6 and TRBJ1-2; no reliable D call. V was clipped by 7 bases and J by 1 base, with 10 bases between them. The CDR3 covers 13 residues. The V gene's germline CDR1 is MNHNY and CDR2 SVGAGI (reference sequence). The CDR3 sequence is CASTSADNYGYTF. In DNA form, the CDR3 reads TGTGCCAGCACCTCGGCGGATAACTATGGCTACACCTTC.

The CDR3 DNA reads as TGTGCCAGCAGTGGAACGGGGGTGGGCACAGATACGCAGTATTTT. Protein: CASSGTGVGTDTQYF. The gene calls are TRBV2 and TRBJ2-3; a possible D gene is TRBD2 (6 bases). Germline V gives CDR1 SNHLY, CDR2 FYNNEI. The CDR3 totals 15 residues. V was shortened by 4 bases and J by 1 base, with 12 bases between the two germline ends.

The V and J genes are TRBV6-4 and TRBJ1-1; TRBD1 aligns across 9 bases. Germline V gene sequence: CDR1 MRHNA, CDR2 SNTAGT. This CDR3 comprises 14 residues. The trim removed 3 bases at V and 5 bases at J, leaving 4 bases unmatched. CDR3 residues: CASSDTDRGTEAFF. The CDR3 DNA follows: TGTGCCAGCAGTGATACGGACAGGGGAACTGAAGCTTTCTTT.

The rearrangement uses TRBV5-4 and TRBJ1-1, with TRBD1 as a possible D gene (6 bases). This CDR3 region has 13 residues. Germline lookup yields CDR1 SGHNT and CDR2 YYREEE (reference sequence). Between the trimmed V and J ends, which lost 0 bases and 6 bases, there was a span of 9 bases. CDR3 coding DNA: TGTGCCAGCAGCTTGGAACAGGGATCTGAAGCTTTCTTT. It encodes CASSLEQGSEAFF.